This T cell receptor (beta chain) is from a study of PD-1 blockade in classical Hodgkin lymphoma. Study results and limitations: Differences between repertoires have undefined causes, possibly disease activity or prior therapy.

This clone was seen a single time. The target antigen is unknown. Each patient experienced a relapse that followed autologous stem cell transplantation, and brentuximab vedotin exposure varied. The method was immunoSEQ multiplex PCR; TCRdb's version includes in-frame clones alone and lacks a portion of them. The sample records 45,000 to 50,000 clones, roughly 75% being singletons. The V gene lost 2 bases and the J gene lost 0 bases, with 7 bases spanning the gap. CDR1 is KGHSH and CDR2 is LQKENI in the germline V gene. The CDR3 length is 14 residues. This sequence was found in a human donor with classical Hodgkin lymphoma. The sample in question was peripheral blood mononuclear cells (PBMCs), obtained before the second cycle of nivolumab. V and J are TRBV18 and TRBJ1-1; D unresolved. Here the CDR3 DNA reads TGTGCCAGCTCACCAACAACCCTGAACACTGAAGCTTTCTTT. It is translated as CASSPTTLNTEAFF.